The rows below give T cell receptor beta chains drawn from one sample of a study of CDR3 diversity in severe acne. MiXCR, run by TCRdb on the PCR reads, gives a single entry per CDR3 protein. The table includes almost 85,000 distinct CDR3 sequences, 51% detected once. The sample consisted of blood. These receptors originate from a male donor in good health, without acne. CDR3s leave out the opening cysteine and the closing phenylalanine or tryptophan.

V gene: TRBV4-1
J gene: -
CDR3 protein: ASSHIRGRNEQF

V gene: TRBV12-3/TRBV12-4
J gene: TRBJ1-2
CDR3 protein: ASSLIGGAGYGYT

V gene: TRBV27
J gene: TRBJ1-4
CDR3 protein: ATGKGNNEKPF

V gene: TRBV10-1
J gene: TRBJ2-5
CDR3 protein: APGKDLTDTQY

V gene: TRBV10-1
J gene: TRBJ1-3
CDR3 protein: ASSRDRDSGNTIY

V gene: TRBV7-9
J gene: TRBJ2-5
CDR3 protein: ASPERDQETQY

V gene: TRBV7-7
J gene: TRBJ2-5
CDR3 protein: ATAGGTQY

V gene: TRBV10-1
J gene: TRBJ2-3
CDR3 protein: TSSRTSTDTQY

V gene: TRBV15
J gene: TRBJ1-2
CDR3 protein: ATSRETGGLGYT

V gene: TRBV5-1
J gene: TRBJ1-1
CDR3 protein: ASSLGSVSTEAF

V gene: TRBV6-1
J gene: TRBJ1-3
CDR3 protein: ATAGAHGNTIY

V gene: TRBV12-3/TRBV12-4
J gene: TRBJ1-1
CDR3 protein: ASSPERGNEAF

V gene: TRBV29-1
J gene: TRBJ2-7
CDR3 protein: SVSQLSEQY

V gene: TRBV9
J gene: TRBJ1-1
CDR3 protein: ASRSPTNTEAF

V gene: TRBV7-2
J gene: TRBJ1-3
CDR3 protein: ASRRTGTGNTIY

V gene: TRBV5-4
J gene: TRBJ1-3
CDR3 protein: ASSLDYASGNTIY

V gene: TRBV19
J gene: TRBJ1-2
CDR3 protein: ASSDPGTSNYGYT

V gene: TRBV20-1
J gene: TRBJ2-5
CDR3 protein: SARLGTETQY

V gene: TRBV19
J gene: TRBJ1-1
CDR3 protein: ASTAMRGFNTEAF

V gene: TRBV20-1
J gene: TRBJ2-3
CDR3 protein: SAGGAFTDTQY

V gene: TRBV2
J gene: TRBJ1-5
CDR3 protein: ASGGAKLQH

V gene: TRBV12-3/TRBV12-4
J gene: TRBJ1-2
CDR3 protein: ASSLGDGGGYT

V gene: TRBV20-1
J gene: TRBJ1-2
CDR3 protein: SASTDRAHYGYT

V gene: TRBV29-1
J gene: TRBJ1-1
CDR3 protein: SVEPGSDTEAF

V gene: TRBV20-1
J gene: TRBJ2-1
CDR3 protein: SARLAGPNNEQF

V gene: TRBV19
J gene: TRBJ2-5
CDR3 protein: ASSPRDRQETQY

V gene: TRBV29-1
J gene: TRBJ2-3
CDR3 protein: SVENPSGSHY

V gene: TRBV20-1
J gene: TRBJ2-5
CDR3 protein: SARNQETQY

V gene: TRBV4-2
J gene: TRBJ2-7
CDR3 protein: ASSPGTFSSYEQY

V gene: TRBV5-8
J gene: TRBJ2-1
CDR3 protein: ASSSGDSEQF

V gene: TRBV4-1
J gene: TRBJ2-5
CDR3 protein: ASKERIFQETQY

V gene: TRBV5-1
J gene: TRBJ2-2
CDR3 protein: ASSSRTSGGHLYTGELF

V gene: TRBV2
J gene: TRBJ2-7
CDR3 protein: ASSEPGRTYEQY

V gene: TRBV9
J gene: TRBJ2-7
CDR3 protein: ASSLSLSYEQY

V gene: TRBV20-1
J gene: TRBJ2-3
CDR3 protein: SARDPAGASPTQY

V gene: TRBV2
J gene: TRBJ1-2
CDR3 protein: ASSGGGESYGYT

V gene: TRBV28
J gene: TRBJ2-2
CDR3 protein: ASTLTTTGELF

V gene: TRBV7-2
J gene: TRBJ2-2
CDR3 protein: ASSFQISNTGELF

V gene: TRBV29-1
J gene: TRBJ2-6
CDR3 protein: SVYSSGANVLT

V gene: TRBV12-3/TRBV12-4
J gene: TRBJ2-2
CDR3 protein: ASSLFTGNTGELF

V gene: TRBV7-6
J gene: TRBJ2-7
CDR3 protein: ASSSGGVGRGPYEQY

V gene: TRBV15
J gene: TRBJ1-2
CDR3 protein: ATSSPGGANYGYT

V gene: TRBV29-1
J gene: TRBJ2-5
CDR3 protein: SAGRLSETQY

V gene: TRBV19
J gene: TRBJ1-1
CDR3 protein: ASSIGRGNRRNTEAF

V gene: TRBV29-1
J gene: TRBJ2-1
CDR3 protein: SAGRLAGGRDEQF